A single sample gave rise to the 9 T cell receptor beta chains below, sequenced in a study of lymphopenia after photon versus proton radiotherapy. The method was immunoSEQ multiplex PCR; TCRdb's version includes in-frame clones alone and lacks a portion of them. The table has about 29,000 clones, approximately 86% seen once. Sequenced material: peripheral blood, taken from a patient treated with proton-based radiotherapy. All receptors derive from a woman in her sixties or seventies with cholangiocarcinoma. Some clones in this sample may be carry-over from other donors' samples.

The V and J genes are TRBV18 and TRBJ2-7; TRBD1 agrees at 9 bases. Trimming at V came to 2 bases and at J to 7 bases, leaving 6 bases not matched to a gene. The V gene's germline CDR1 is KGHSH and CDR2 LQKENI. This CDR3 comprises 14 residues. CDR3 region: CASSPWTGDSEQYF. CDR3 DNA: TGTGCCAGCTCACCATGGACAGGGGATTCAGAGCAGTACTTC.

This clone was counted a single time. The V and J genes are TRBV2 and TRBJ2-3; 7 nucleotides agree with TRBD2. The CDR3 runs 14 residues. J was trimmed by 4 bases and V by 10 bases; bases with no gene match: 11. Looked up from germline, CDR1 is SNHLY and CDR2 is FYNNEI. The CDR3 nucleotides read TGTGCCACGTCTGGCGGGAGATTGTCAGATACGCAGTATTTT. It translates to CATSGGRLSDTQYF.

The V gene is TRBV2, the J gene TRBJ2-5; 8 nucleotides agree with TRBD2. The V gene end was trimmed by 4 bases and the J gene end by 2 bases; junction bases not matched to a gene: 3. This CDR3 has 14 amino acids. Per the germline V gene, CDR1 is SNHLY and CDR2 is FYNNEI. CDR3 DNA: TGTGCCAGCAGTGTGCGGGGGGTTCAAGAGACCCAGTACTTC. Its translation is CASSVRGVQETQYF.

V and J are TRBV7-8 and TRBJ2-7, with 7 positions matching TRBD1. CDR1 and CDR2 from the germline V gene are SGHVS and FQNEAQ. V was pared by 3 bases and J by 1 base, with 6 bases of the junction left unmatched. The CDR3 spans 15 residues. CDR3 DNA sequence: TGTGCCAGCAGCTTCAGGGGGTCAATTTCCTACGAGCAGTACTTC. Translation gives CASSFRGSISYEQYF.

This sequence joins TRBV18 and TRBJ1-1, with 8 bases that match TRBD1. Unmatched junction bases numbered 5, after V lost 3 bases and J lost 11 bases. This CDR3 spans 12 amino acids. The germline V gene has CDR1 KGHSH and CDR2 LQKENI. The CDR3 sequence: CASSPDRDEAFF. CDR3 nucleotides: TGTGCCAGCTCACCGGACAGGGATGAGGCTTTCTTT.

This CDR3 is CASSQARTGGSYEQYF. The CDR3 nucleotides are TGCGCCAGCAGCCAGGCCCGGACAGGGGGCTCCTACGAGCAGTACTTC. This chain uses TRBV4-1 with TRBJ2-7, with 10 bases aligning to TRBD1. Germline V gene data show CDR1 as MGHRA and CDR2 as YSYEKL. The CDR3 is made up of 16 amino acids. V was pared by 3 bases and J by 0 bases, with 5 bases of the junction left unmatched.

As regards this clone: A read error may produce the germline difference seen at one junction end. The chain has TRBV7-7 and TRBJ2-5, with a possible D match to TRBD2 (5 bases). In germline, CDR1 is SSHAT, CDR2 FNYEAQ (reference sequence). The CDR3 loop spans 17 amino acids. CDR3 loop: CASSLALAGPNQETQYF. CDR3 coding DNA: TGTGCTAGCAGCTTAGCGCTGGCAGGTCCCAATCAAGAGACCCAGTACTTC. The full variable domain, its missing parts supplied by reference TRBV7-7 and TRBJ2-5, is GAGVSQSPRYKVTKRGQDVTLRCDPISSHATLYWYQQALGQGPEFLTYFNYEAQPDKSGLPSDRFSAERPEGSISTLTIQRTEQRDSAMYRCASSLALAGPNQETQYFGPGTRLLVL.

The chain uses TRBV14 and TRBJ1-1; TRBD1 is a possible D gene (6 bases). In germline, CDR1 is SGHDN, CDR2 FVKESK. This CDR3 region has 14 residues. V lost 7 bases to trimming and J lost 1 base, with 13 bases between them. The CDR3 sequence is CASTEGVRNTEAFF. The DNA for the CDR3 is TGTGCCAGCACCGAGGGGGTTCGGAACACTGAAGCTTTCTTT.

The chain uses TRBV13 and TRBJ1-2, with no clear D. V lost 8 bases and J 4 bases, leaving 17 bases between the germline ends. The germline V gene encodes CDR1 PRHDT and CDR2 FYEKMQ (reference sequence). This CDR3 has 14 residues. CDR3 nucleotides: TGTGCCAGCCGTTTTCTTGTGGGAGGCTATGGCTACACCTTC. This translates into CASRFLVGGYGYTF.